This T cell receptor beta chain came from a study of metastatic and nonmetastatic thyroid tumors. MiXCR reprocessed the PCR reads for TCRdb. The repertoire holds roughly 70,000 clones, with 18% as singletons. Thyroid surgery took place with no prior treatment in any patient. This clone was seen more than once but under ten times. Trimming cost V 4 bases and J 0 bases; bases outside gene matches: 6. Germline V CDR1 and CDR2: MNHNS, SASEGT. CDR3 length: 16 residues. This clonotype originated in a female donor with papillary thyroid cancer or a benign thyroid nodule (not recorded which). Some clones in this sample may be carry-over from other donors' samples. Sequencing was done on a sample of blood. The chain carries TRBV6-1 and TRBJ1-2; TRBD1 matches at 9 bases. CDR3 amino acids: CASSGTGEPTNYGYTF. The CDR3 DNA is TGTGCCAGCAGTGGGACAGGGGAGCCTACTAACTATGGCTACACCTTC.